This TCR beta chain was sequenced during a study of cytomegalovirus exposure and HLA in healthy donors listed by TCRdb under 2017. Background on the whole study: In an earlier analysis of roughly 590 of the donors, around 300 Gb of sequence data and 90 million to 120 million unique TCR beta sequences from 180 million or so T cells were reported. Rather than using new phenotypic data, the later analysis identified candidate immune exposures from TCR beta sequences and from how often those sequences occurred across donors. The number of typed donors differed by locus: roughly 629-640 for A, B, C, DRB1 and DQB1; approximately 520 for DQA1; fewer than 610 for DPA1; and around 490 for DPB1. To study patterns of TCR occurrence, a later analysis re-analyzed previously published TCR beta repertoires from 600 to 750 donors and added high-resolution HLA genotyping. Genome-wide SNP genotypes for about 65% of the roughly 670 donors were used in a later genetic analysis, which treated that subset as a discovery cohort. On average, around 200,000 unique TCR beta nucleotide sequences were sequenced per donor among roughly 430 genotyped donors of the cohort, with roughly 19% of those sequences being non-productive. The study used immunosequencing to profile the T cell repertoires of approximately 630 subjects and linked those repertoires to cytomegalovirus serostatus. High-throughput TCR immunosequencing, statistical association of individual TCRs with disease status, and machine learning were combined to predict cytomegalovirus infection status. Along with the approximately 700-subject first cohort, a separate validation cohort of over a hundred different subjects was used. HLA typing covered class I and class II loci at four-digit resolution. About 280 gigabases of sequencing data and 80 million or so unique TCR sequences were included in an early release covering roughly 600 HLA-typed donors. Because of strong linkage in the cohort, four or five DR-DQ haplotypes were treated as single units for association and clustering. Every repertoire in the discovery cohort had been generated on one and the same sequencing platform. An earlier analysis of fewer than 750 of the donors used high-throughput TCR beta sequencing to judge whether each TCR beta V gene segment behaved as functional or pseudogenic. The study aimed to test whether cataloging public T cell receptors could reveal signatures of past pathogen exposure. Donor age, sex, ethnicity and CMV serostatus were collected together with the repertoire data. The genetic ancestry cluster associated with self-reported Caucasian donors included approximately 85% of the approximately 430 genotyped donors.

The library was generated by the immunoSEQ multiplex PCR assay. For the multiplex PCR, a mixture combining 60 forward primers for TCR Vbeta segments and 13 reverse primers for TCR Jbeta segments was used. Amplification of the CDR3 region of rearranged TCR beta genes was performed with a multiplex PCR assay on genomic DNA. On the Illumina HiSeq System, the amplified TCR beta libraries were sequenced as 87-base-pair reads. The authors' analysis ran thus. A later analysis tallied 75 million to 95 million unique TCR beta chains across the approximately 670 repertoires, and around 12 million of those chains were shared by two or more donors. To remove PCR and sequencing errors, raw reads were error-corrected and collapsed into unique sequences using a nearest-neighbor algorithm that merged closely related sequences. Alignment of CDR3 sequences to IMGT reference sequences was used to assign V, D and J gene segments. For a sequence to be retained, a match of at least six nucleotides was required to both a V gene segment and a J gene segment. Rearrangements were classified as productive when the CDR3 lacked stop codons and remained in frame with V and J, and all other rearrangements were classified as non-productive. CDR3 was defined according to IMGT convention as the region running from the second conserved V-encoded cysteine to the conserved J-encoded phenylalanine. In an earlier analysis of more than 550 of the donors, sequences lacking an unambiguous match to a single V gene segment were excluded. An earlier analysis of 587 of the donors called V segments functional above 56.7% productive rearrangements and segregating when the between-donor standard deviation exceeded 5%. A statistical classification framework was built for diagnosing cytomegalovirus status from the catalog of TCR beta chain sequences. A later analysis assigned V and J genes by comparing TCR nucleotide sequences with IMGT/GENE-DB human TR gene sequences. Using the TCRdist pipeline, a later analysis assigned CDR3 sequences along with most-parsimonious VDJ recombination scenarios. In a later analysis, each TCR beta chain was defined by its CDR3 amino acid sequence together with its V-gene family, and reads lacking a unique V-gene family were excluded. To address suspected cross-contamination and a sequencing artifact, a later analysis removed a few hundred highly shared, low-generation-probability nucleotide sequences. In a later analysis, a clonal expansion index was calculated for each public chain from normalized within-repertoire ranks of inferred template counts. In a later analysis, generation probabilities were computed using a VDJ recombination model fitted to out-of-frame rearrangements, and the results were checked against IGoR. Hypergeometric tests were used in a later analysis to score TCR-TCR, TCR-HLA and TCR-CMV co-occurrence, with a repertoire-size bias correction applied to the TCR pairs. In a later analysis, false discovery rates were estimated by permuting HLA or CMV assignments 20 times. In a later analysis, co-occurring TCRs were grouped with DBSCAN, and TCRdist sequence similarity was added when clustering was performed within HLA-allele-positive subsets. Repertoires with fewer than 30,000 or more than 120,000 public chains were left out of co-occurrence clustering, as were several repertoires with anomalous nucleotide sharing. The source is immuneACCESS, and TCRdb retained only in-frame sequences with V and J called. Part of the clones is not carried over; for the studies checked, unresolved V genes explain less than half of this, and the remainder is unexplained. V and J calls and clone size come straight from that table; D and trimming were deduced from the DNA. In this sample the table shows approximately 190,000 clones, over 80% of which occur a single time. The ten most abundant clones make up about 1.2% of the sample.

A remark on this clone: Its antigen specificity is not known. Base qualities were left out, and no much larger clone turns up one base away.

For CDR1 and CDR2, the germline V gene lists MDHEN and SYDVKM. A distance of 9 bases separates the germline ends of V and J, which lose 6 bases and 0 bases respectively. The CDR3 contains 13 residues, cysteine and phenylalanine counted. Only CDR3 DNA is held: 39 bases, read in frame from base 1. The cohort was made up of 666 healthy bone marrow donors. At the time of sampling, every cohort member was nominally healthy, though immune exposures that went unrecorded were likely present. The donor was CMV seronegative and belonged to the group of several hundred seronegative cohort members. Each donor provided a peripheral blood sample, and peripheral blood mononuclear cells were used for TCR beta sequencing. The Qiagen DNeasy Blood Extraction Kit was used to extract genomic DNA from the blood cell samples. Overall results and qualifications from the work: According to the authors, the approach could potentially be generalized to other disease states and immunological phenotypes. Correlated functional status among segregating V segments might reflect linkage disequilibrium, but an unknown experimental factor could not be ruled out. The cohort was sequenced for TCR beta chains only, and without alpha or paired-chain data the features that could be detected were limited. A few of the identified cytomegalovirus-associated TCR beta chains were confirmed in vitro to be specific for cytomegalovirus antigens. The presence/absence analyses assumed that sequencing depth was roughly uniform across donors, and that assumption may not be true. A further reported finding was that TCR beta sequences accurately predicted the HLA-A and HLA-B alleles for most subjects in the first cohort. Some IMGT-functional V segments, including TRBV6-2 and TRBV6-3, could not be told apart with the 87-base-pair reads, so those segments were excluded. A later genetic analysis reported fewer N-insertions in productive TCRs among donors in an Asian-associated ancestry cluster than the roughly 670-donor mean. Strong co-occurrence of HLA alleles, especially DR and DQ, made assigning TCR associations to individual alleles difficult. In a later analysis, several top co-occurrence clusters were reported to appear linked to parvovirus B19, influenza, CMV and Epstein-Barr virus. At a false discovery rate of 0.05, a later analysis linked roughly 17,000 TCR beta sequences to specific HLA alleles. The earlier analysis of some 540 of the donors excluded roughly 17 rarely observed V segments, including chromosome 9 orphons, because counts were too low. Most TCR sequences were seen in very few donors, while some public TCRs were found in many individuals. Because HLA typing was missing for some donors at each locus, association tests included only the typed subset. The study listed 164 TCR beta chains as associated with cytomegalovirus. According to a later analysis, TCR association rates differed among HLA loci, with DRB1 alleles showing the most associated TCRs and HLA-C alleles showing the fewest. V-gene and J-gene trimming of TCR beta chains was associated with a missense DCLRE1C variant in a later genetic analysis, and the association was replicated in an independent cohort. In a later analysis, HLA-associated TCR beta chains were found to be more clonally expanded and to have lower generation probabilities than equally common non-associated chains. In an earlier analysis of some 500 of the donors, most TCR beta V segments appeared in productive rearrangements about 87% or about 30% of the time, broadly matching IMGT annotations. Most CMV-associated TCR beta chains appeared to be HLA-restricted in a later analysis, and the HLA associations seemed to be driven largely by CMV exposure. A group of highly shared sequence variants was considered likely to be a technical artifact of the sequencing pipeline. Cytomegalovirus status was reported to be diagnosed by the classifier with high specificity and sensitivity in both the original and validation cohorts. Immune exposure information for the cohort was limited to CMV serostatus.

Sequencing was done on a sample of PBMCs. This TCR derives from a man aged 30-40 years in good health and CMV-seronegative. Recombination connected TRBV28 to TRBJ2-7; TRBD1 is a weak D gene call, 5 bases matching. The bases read TGTGCCAGCAGCCCAGGGTTCTCCTACGAGCAGTACTTC. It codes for CASSPGFSYEQYF.